The TCR beta chain under discussion was sequenced for a study of somatic mutations in cytotoxic T cells in rheumatoid arthritis. Regarding the study as a whole: Unlike healthy controls, rheumatoid arthritis patients had CD8+ clonality that increased with age. Antigen targets of the expanded CD8+ clones remained unidentified.

The CDR3 length is 15 residues. Trimming took off 1 base at V and 6 bases at J, with 13 bases between the two ends. Germline V lookup: CDR1 LGHNA, CDR2 YSLEER. As regards this clone: Its matching antigen is unknown.

The assay was immunoSEQ multiplex PCR, and TCRdb's table has in-frame clones only and misses some. The table shows approximately 8,700 clones, with about 80% occurring only once. The TCR originated in a woman aged 45 to 65 in good health. This sequence joins TRBV4-3 and TRBJ2-1; D is possibly TRBD1 (6 bases). Sequencing was performed on CD8+ T cells sorted from blood. CDR3 loop: CASSQGLGAGNEQFF. CDR3 nucleotides: TGCGCCAGCAGCCAAGGATTGGGGGCTGGCAATGAGCAGTTCTTC.